Below, one T cell receptor (beta chain) is given with its context. As yet, its antigen is unknown. A Clinical Activity Score of at least 3, a NOSPECS grade of at least 4 and a duration under 3 months were recorded in the ophthalmopathy patients. Uncontrolled infection, other autoimmune disease, pregnancy or lactation disqualified patients from enrolment. CDR1 and CDR2 (germline): DFQATT, SNEGSKA (reference sequence). This CDR3 contains 14 residues. V was trimmed by 7 bases and J by 8 bases, leaving 23 bases between them. This record belongs to a study of T cells in Graves' hyperthyroidism and ophthalmopathy. Broader study findings: The authors' 13 V-J model separated ophthalmopathy from stable hyperthyroidism.

Using RNA transcripts as the source, TCR beta CDR3 regions were amplified. The study used the HTBI primer set for a first-round RT-PCR of the TCR CDR3. MiXCR, run by TCRdb on the multiplex PCR reads, gives a single entry per CDR3 protein. The sample includes 250,000 to 350,000 distinct CDR3 sequences, about 17% seen only once; the top ten take around 61%. The TCR comes from a woman between 55 and 75 years old with Graves' ophthalmopathy. What was sequenced was blood. The chain couples TRBV20-1 to TRBJ1-1, with D perhaps matching TRBD1 (5 bases). The CDR3 protein is CSVTRKGKELEAFF. The CDR3 DNA follows: TGCAGTGTTACGAGGAAGGGGAAAGAGTTAGAAGCTTTCTTT.